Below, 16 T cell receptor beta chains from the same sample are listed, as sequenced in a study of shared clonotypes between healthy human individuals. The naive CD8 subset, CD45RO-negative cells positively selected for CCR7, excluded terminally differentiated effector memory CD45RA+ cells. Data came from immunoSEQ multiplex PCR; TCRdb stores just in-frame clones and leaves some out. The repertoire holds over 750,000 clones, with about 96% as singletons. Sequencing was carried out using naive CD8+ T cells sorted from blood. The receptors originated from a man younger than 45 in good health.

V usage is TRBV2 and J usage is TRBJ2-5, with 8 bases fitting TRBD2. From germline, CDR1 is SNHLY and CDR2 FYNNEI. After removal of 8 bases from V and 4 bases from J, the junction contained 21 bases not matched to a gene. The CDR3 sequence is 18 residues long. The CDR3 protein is CASFPRGPSGSGGETQYF. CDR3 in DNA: TGTGCCAGCTTCCCCCGGGGTCCTAGCGGGTCTGGGGGAGAGACCCAGTACTTC.

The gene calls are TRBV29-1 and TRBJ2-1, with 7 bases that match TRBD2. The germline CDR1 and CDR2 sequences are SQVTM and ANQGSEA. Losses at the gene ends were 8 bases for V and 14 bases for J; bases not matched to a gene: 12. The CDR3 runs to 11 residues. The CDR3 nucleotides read TGCAGCTCTCATGGGGGAGGGCTTAAGTTCTTC. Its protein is CSSHGGGLKFF.

This chain's CDR3 is CASSLGLGTATYEQYF. In nucleotides, the CDR3 is TGTGCCAGCAGCTTGGGGCTGGGGACAGCAACCTACGAGCAGTACTTC. The V call is TRBV5-4, the J call TRBJ2-7; 7 bases agree with TRBD1. This CDR3 region has 16 residues. The germline V gene encodes CDR1 SGHNT and CDR2 YYREEE (reference sequence). With 0 bases clipped from V and 2 bases from J, the junction kept 8 bases outside the gene matches.

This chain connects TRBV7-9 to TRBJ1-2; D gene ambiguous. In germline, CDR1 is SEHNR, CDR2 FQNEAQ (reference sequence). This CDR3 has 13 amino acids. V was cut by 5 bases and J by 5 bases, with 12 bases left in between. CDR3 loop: CASSRPPRYGYTF. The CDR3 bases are TGTGCCAGCAGCCGTCCTCCACGGTATGGCTACACCTTC.

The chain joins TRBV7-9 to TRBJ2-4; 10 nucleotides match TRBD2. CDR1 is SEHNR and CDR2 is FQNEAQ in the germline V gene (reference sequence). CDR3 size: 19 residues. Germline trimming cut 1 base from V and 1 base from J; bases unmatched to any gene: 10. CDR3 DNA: TGTGCCAGCAGCTTAGTAGGAGCGGGAGGGCCCGGGGCCAAAAACATTCAGTACTTC. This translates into CASSLVGAGGPGAKNIQYF. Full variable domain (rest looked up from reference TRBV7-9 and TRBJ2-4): DTGVSQNPRHKITKRGQNVTFRCDPISEHNRLYWYRQTLGQGPEFLTYFQNEAQLEKSRLLSDRFSAERPKGSFSTLEIQRTEQGDSAMYLCASSLVGAGGPGAKNIQYFGAGTRLSVL.

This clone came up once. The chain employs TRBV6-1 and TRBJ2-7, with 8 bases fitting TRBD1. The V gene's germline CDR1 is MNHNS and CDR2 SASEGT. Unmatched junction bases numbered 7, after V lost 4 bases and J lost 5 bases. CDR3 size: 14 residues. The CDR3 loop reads CASSGFQGADEQYF. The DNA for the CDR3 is TGTGCCAGCAGTGGTTTTCAGGGGGCTGACGAGCAGTACTTC.

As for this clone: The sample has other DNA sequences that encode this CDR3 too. CDR3 nucleotide sequence: TGTGCCAGCAGCTTGGGCCACAATGAGCAGTTCTTC. Its protein product is CASSLGHNEQFF. The J gene is TRBJ2-1, the V gene TRBV5-4, with unresolved D. Germline V gene data show CDR1 as SGHNT and CDR2 as YYREEE (reference sequence). V lost 0 bases and J 5 bases, leaving 3 bases between the germline ends. CDR3 length: 12 amino acids.

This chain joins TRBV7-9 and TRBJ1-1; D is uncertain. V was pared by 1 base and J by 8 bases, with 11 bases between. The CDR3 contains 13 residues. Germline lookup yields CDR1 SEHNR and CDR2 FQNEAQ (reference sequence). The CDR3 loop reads CASSLGGVVEAFF. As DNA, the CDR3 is TGTGCCAGCAGCTTAGGGGGTGTGGTAGAAGCTTTCTTT. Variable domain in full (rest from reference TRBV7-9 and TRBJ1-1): DTGVSQNPRHKITKRGQNVTFRCDPISEHNRLYWYRQTLGQGPEFLTYFQNEAQLEKSRLLSDRFSAERPKGSFSTLEIQRTEQGDSAMYLCASSLGGVVEAFFGQGTRLTVV.

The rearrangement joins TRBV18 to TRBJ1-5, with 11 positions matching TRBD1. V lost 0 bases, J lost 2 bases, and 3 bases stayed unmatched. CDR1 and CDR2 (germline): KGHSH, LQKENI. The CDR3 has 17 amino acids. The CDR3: CASSPPDRGQGNQPQHF. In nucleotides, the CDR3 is TGTGCCAGCTCACCACCGGACAGGGGGCAAGGCAATCAGCCCCAGCATTTT.

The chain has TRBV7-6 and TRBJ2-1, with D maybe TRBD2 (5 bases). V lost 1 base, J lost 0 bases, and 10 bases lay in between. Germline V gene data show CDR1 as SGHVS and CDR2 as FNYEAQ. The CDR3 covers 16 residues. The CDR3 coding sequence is TGTGCCAGCAGCTTAGTTTCGGGGTACTCCTACAATGAGCAGTTCTTC. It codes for CASSLVSGYSYNEQFF.

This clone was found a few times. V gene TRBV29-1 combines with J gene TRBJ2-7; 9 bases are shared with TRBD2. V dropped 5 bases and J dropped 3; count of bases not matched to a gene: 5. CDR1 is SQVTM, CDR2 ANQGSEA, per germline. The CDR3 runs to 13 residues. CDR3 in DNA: TGCAGCGTTCCCGTAGCGGGGGACTACGAGCAGTACTTC. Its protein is CSVPVAGDYEQYF.

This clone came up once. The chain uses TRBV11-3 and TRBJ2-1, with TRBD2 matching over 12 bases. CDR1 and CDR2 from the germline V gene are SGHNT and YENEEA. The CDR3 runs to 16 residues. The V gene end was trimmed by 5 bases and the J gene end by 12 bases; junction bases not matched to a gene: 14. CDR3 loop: CASSPPGLAGRHVQFF. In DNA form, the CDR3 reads TGTGCCAGCAGCCCTCCCGGACTAGCGGGACGTCACGTGCAGTTCTTC.

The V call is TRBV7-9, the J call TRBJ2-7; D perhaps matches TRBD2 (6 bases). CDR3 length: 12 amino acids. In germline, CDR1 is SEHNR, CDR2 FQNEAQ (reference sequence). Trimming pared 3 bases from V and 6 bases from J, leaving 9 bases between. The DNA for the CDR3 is TGTGCCAGCAGCTTTACTAGCTCCGAGCAGTACTTC. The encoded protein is CASSFTSSEQYF.

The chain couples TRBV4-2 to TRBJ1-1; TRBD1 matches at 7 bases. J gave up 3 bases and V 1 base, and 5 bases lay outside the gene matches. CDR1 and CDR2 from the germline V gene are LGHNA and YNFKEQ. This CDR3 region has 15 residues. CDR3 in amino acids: CASSQARQGDTEAFF. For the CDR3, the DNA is TGTGCCAGCAGCCAAGCTCGACAGGGTGACACTGAAGCTTTCTTT.

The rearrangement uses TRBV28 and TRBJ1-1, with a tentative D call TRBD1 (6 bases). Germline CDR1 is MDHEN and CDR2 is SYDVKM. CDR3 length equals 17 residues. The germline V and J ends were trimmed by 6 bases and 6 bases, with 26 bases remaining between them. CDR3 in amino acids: CASRSLWDGTGGAEAFF. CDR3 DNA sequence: TGTGCCAGCAGAAGTTTGTGGGACGGAACCGGGGGCGCTGAAGCTTTCTTT.

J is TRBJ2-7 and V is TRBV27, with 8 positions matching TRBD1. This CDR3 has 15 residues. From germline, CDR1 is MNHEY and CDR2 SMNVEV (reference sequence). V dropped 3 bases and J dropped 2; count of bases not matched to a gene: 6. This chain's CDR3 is CASSFLGQEAYEQYF. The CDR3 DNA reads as TGTGCCAGCAGTTTTCTGGGACAGGAGGCCTACGAGCAGTACTTC.